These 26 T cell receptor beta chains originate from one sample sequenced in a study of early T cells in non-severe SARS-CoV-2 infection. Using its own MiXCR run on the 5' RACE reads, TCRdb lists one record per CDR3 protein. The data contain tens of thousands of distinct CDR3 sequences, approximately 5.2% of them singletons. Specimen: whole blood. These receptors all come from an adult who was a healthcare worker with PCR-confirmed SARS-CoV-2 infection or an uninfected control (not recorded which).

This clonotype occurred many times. The CDR3 DNA follows: TGTGCCAGCAGCCCAGGACTAGCGGGAGGAACTGAGCAGTTCTTC. Protein sequence: CASSPGLAGGTEQFF. V usage is TRBV5-4 and J usage is TRBJ2-1; 14 bases are a match to TRBD2. The germline V gene has CDR1 SGHNT and CDR2 YYREEE (reference sequence). V shed 4 bases, J shed 9 bases, and the junction held 6 bases outside the gene matches. The CDR3 spans 15 residues.

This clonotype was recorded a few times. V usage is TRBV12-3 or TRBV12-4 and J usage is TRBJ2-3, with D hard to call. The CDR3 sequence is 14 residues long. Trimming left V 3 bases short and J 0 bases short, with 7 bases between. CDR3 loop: CASSFRSSTDTQYF. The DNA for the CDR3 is TGTGCCAGCAGTTTCAGATCTAGCACAGATACGCAGTATTTT.

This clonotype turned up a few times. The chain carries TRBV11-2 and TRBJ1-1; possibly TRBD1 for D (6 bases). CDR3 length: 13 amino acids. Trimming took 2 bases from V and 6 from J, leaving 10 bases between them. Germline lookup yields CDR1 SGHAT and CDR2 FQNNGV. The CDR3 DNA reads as TGTGCCAGCAGCTTACAGGGGTTGGCTGAAGCTTTCTTT. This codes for CASSLQGLAEAFF.

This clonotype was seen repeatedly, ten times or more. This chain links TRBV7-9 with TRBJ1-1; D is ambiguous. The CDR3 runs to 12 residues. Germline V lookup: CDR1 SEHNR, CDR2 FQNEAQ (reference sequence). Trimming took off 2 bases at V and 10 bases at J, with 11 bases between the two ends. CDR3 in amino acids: CASSLREAGAFF. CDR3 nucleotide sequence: TGTGCCAGCAGCTTAAGGGAGGCGGGAGCTTTCTTT.

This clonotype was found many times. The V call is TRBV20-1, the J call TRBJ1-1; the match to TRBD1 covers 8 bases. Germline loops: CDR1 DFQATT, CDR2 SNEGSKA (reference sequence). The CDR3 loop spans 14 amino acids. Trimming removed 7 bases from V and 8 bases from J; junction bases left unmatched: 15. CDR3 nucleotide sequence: TGCAGTGGCATGAATACCAGGGGGCGCGTAGAAGCTTTCTTT. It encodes CSGMNTRGRVEAFF.

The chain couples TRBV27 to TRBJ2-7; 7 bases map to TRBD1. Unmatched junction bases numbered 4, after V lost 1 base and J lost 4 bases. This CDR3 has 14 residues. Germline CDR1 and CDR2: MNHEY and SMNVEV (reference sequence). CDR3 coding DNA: TGTGCCAGCAGTTTATTGGTCAGGGGGTACGAGCAGTACTTC. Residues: CASSLLVRGYEQYF.

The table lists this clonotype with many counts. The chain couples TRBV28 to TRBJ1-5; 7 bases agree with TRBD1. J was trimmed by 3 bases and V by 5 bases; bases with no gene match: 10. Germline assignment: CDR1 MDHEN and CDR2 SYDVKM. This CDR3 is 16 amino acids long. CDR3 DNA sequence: TGTGCCAGCAGTCGCACTTTGACAGGGTCCAATCAGCCCCAGCATTTT. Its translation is CASSRTLTGSNQPQHF.

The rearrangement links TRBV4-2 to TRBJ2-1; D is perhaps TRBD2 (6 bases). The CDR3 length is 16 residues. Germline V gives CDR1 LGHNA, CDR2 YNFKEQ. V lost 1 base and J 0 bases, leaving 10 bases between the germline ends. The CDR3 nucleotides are TGTGCCAGCAGCCAAGGGCGGGGATTCTCCTACAATGAGCAGTTCTTC. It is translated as CASSQGRGFSYNEQFF.

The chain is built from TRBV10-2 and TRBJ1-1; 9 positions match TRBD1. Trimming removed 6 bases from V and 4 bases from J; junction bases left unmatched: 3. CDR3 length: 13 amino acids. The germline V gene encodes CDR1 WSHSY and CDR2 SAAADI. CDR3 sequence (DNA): TGCGCCAGCAGCGTGACAGGGGGCACTGAAGCTTTCTTT. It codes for CASSVTGGTEAFF.

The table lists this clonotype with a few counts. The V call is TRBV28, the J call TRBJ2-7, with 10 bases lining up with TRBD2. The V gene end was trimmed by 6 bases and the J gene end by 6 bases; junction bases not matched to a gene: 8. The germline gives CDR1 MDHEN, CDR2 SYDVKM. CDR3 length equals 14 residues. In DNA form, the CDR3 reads TGTGCCAGCAGCAATAGTCTAGCGGGAGTCGAGCAGTACTTC. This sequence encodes CASSNSLAGVEQYF.

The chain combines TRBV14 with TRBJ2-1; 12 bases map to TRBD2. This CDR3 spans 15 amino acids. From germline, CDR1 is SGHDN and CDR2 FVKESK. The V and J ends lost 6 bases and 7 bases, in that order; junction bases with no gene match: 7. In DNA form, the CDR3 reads TGTGCCAGCAGTTGGCCCGGGACTAGCGGGAATGAGCAGTTCTTC. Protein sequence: CASSWPGTSGNEQFF.

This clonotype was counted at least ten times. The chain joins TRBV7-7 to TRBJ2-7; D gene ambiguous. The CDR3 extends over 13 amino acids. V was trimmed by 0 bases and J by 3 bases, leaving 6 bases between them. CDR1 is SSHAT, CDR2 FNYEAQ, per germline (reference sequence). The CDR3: CASSLANSYEQYF. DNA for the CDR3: TGTGCCAGCAGCTTAGCCAACAGCTACGAGCAGTACTTC.

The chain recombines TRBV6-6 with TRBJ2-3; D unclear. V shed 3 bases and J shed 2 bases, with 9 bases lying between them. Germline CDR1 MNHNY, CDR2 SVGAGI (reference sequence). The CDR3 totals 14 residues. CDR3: CASSYWWSTDTQYF. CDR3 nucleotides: TGTGCCAGCAGTTATTGGTGGTCCACAGATACGCAGTATTTT.

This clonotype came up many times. CDR3 residues: CASSEPPGGSSYNEQFF. CDR3 in DNA: TGTGCCAGCAGTGAACCCCCGGGCGGGAGCTCCTACAATGAGCAGTTCTTC. This chain links TRBV28 with TRBJ2-1, with 7 bases lining up with TRBD2. The CDR3 length is 17 residues. After removal of 5 bases from V and 0 bases from J, the junction contained 10 bases not matched to a gene. Germline lookup yields CDR1 MDHEN and CDR2 SYDVKM.

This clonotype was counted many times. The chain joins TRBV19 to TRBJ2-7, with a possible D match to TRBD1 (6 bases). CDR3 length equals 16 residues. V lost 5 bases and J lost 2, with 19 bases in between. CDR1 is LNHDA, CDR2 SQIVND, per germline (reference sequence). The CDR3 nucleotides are TGTGCCAGTAGTGCCGAACAGGGAGTAATAACCTACGAGCAGTACTTC. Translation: CASSAEQGVITYEQYF.

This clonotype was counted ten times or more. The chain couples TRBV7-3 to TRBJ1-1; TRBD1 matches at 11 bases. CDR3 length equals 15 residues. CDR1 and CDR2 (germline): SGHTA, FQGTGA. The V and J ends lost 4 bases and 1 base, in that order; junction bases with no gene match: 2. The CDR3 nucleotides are TGTGCCAGCAGCTCCGGGACAGGGGGGAACACTGAAGCTTTCTTT. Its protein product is CASSSGTGGNTEAFF.

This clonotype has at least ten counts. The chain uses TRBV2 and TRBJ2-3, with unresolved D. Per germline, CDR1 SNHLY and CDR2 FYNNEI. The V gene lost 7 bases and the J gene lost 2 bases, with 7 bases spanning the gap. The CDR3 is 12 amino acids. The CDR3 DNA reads TGTGCCAGCACAAAGATCACAGATACGCAGTATTTT. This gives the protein CASTKITDTQYF.

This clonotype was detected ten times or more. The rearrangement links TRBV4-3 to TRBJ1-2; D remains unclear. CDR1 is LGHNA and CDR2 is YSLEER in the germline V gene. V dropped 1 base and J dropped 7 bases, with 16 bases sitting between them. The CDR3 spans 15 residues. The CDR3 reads CASSQVTTNFVGYTF. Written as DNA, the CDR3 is TGCGCCAGCAGCCAAGTAACCACTAACTTCGTTGGCTACACCTTC.

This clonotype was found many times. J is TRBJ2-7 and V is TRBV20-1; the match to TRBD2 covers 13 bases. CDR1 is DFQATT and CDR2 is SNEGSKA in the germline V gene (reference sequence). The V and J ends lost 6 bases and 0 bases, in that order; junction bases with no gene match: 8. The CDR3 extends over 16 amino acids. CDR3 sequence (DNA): TGCAGTGCCTCGGGACTAGCGGGGCAGAGCTCCTACGAGCAGTACTTC. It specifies CSASGLAGQSSYEQYF.

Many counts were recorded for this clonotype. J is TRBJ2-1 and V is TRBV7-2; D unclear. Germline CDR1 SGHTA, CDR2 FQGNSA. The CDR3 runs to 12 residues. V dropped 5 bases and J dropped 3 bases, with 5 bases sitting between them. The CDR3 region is CASSPVYNEQFF. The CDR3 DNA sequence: TGTGCCAGCAGCCCCGTCTACAATGAGCAGTTCTTC.

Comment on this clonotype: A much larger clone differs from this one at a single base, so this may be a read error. The CDR3 is CASSLPTYNEQFF. CDR3 bases: TGTGCCAGCAGCTTACCGACCTACAATGAGCAGTTCTTC. The genes are TRBV7-9 and TRBJ2-1, with D unresolved. This CDR3 contains 13 residues. The V gene's germline CDR1 is SEHNR and CDR2 FQNEAQ (reference sequence). V shed 2 bases and J shed 2 bases, with 4 bases lying between them.

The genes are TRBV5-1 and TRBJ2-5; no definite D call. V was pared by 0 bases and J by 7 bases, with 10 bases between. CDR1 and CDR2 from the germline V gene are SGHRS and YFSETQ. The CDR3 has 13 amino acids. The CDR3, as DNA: TGCGCCAGCAGCTTGGACCCGGACCGGACCCAGTACTTC. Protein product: CASSLDPDRTQYF. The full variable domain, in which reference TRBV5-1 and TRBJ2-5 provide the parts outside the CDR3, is KAGVTQTPRYLIKTRGQQVTLSCSPISGHRSVSWYQQTPGQGLQFLFEYFSETQRNKGNFPGRFSGRQFSNSRSEMNVSTLELGDSALYLCASSLDPDRTQYFGPGTRLLVL.

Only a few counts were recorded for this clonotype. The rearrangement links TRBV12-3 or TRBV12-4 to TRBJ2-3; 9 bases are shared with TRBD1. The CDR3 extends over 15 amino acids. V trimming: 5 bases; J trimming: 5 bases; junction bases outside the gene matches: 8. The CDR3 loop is CASSKTGGFGDTQYF. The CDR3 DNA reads TGTGCCAGCAGTAAAACAGGGGGCTTTGGAGATACGCAGTATTTT.

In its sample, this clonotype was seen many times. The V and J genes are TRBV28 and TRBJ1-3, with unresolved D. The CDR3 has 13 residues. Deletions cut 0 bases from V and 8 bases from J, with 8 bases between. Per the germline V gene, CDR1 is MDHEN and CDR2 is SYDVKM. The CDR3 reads CASSLWTSDTIYF. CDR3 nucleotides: TGTGCCAGCAGTTTATGGACCTCAGACACCATATATTTT.

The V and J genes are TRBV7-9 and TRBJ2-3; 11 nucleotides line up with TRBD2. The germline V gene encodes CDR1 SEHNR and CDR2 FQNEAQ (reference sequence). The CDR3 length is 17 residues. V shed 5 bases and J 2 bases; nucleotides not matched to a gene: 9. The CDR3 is CASSTGVLAGATDTQYF. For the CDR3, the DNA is TGTGCCAGCAGCACGGGGGTACTAGCGGGAGCCACAGATACGCAGTATTTT.

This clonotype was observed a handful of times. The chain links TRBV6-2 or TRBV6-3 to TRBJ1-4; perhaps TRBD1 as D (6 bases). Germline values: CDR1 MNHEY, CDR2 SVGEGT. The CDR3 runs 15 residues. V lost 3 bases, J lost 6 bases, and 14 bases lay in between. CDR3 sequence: CASSYRQARDEKLFF. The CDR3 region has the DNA TGTGCCAGCAGTTATCGACAGGCCAGAGATGAAAAACTGTTTTTT.